This T cell receptor (beta chain) was sequenced for a study of sequential checkpoint blockade in melanoma. Study summary: Patients were randomized 1:1 to nivolumab-then-ipilimumab or ipilimumab-then-nivolumab first-line. Maintenance nivolumab came after either treatment sequence. TCRbeta immunosequencing was performed on DNA from around 91 pretreatment melanoma tumor samples.

Method: immunoSEQ multiplex PCR; TCRdb's copy keeps in-frame clones and lacks some. Here the sample spans around 2,000 clones, about 18% being singletons. Germline loops: CDR1 MNHGY, CDR2 SAAAGT. CDR3 size: 15 residues. Trimming removed 10 bases at V and 7 bases at J, with 20 bases between. Documented treatment: randomized to nivolumab then ipilimumab (arm A) or the reverse (arm B). This clone was seen a handful of times. Here the sequenced sample was tumor tissue (inferred from file names), taken from a patient given nivolumab and ipilimumab in sequence. The V gene is TRBV6-8, the J gene TRBJ1-6, with a tentative D call TRBD1 (5 bases). The sequence was obtained from a human donor with melanoma. CDR3: CAIRDTGGENSPLHF. CDR3 bases: TGTGCCATCAGAGACACGGGGGGTGAGAATTCACCCCTCCACTTT.